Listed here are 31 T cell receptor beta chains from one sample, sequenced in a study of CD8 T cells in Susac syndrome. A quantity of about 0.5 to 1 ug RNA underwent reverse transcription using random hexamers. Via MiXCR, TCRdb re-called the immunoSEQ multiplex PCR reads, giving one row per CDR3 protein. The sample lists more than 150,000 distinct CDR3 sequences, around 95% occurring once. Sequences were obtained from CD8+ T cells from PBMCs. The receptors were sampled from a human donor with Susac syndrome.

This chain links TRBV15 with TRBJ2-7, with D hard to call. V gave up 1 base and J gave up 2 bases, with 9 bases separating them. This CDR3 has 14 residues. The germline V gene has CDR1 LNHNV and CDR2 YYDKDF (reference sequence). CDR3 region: CATSRGSGPYEQYF. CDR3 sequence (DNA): TGTGCCACCAGCAGAGGTTCCGGCCCCTACGAGCAGTACTTC.

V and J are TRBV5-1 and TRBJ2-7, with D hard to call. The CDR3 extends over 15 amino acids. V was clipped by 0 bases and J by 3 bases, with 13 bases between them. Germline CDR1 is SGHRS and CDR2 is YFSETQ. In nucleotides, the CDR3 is TGCGCCAGCAGCTTGGCCGAGCTGTCGGTCTACGAGCAGTACTTC. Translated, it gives CASSLAELSVYEQYF. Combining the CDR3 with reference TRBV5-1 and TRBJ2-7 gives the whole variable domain KAGVTQTPRYLIKTRGQQVTLSCSPISGHRSVSWYQQTPGQGLQFLFEYFSETQRNKGNFPGRFSGRQFSNSRSEMNVSTLELGDSALYLCASSLAELSVYEQYFGPGTRLTVT.

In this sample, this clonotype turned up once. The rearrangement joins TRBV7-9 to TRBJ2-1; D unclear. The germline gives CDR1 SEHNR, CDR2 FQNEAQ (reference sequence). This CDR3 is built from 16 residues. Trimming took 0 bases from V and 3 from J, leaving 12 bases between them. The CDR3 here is CASSLASPAFYNEQFF. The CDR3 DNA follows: TGTGCCAGCAGCTTAGCGTCCCCCGCATTCTACAATGAGCAGTTCTTC. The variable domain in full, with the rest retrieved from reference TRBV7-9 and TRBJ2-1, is DTGVSQNPRHKITKRGQNVTFRCDPISEHNRLYWYRQTLGQGPEFLTYFQNEAQLEKSRLLSDRFSAERPKGSFSTLEIQRTEQGDSAMYLCASSLASPAFYNEQFFGPGTRLTVL.

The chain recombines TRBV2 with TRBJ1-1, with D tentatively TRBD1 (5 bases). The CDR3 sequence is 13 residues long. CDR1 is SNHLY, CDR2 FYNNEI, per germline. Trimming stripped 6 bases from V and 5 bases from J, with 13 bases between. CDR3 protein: CASSKFDRTEAFF. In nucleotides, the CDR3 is TGTGCCAGCAGCAAGTTCGACAGAACTGAAGCTTTCTTT.

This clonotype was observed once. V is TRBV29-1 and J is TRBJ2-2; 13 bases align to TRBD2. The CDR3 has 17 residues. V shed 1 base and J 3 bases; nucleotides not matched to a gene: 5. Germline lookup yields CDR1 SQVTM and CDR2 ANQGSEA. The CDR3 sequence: CSVEVLGLAGYTGELFF. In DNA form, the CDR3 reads TGCAGCGTTGAAGTTTTGGGACTAGCGGGATACACCGGGGAGCTGTTTTTT.

CDR3 nucleotide sequence: TGTGCCAGCAGCTTGGTCGGAAGATTCACAGATACGCAGTATTTT. Translating it yields CASSLVGRFTDTQYF. V gene TRBV5-4 combines with J gene TRBJ2-3; D gene ambiguous. V lost 0 bases and J lost 2, with 10 bases in between. Germline V CDR1 and CDR2: SGHNT, YYREEE (reference sequence). CDR3 length: 15 amino acids.

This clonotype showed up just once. This chain's CDR3 is CASSVGAGGEAGEQYF. The DNA of the CDR3 is TGTGCCAGCAGCGTAGGAGCGGGTGGGGAAGCGGGAGAGCAGTACTTC. The V and J genes are TRBV9 and TRBJ2-7; 7 bases are a match to TRBD2. Germline V CDR1 and CDR2: SGDLS, YYNGEE. This CDR3 spans 16 amino acids. V lost 0 bases, J lost 7 bases, and 13 bases stayed unmatched.

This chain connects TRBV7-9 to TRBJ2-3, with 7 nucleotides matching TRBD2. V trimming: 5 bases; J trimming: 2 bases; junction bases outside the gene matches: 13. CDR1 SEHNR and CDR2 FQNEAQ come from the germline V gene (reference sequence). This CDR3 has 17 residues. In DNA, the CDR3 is TGTGCCAGCAGCACGCTGACTAGCAAATACGACACAGATACGCAGTATTTT. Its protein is CASSTLTSKYDTDTQYF.

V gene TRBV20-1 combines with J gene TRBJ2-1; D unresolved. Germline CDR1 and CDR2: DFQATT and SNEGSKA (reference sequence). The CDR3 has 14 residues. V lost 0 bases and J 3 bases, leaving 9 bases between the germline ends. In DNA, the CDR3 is TGCAGTGCTAGAGACAACCCTCTCTACAATGAGCAGTTCTTC. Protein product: CSARDNPLYNEQFF.

The CDR3 sequence: CASSRARTGRNYEQYF. DNA of the CDR3: TGTGCCAGCAGCCGCGCGAGGACCGGGAGAAACTACGAGCAGTACTTC. This chain connects TRBV3-1 to TRBJ2-7; the D gene is possibly TRBD2 (6 bases). The CDR3 has 16 residues. The germline V gene encodes CDR1 LGHDT and CDR2 YNNKEL (reference sequence). V shed 4 bases and J shed 3 bases, with 19 bases lying between them.

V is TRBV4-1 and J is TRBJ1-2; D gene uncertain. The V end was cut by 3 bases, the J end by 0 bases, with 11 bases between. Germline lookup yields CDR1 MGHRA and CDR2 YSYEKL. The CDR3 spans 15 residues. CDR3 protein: CASSHTWQTNYGYTF. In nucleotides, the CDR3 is TGCGCCAGCAGCCATACGTGGCAGACTAACTATGGCTACACCTTC.

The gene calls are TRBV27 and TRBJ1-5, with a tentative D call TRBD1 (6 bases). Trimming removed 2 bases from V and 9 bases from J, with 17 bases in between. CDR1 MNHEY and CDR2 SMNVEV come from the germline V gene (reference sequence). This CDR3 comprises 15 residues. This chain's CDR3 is CASSLSAGVGRPQHF. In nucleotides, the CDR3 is TGTGCCAGCAGTTTAAGTGCAGGGGTGGGGAGGCCCCAGCATTTT.

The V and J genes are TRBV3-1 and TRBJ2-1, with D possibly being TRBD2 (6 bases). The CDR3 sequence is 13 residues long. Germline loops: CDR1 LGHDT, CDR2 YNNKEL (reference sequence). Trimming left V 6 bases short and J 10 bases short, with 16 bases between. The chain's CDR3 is CASRGLPTWEQFF. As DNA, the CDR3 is TGTGCCAGCAGGGGACTCCCTACATGGGAGCAGTTCTTC.

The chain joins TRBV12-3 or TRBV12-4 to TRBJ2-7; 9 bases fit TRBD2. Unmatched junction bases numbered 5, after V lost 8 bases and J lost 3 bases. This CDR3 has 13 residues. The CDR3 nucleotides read TGTGCCAGCTCGTTAGCGGGAGTCTACGAGCAGTACTTC. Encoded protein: CASSLAGVYEQYF.

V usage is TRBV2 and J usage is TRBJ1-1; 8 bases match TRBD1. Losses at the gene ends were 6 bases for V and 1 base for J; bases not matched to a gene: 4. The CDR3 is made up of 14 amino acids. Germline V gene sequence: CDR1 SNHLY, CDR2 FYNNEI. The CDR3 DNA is TGTGCCAGCAGGGAGACAGGGGCGAACACTGAAGCTTTCTTT. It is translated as CASRETGANTEAFF.

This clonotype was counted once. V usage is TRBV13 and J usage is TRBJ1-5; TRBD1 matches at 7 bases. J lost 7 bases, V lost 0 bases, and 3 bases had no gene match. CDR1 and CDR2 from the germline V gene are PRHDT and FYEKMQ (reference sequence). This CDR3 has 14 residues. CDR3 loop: CASSLGTGLQPQHF. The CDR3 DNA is TGTGCCAGCAGCTTAGGGACAGGGCTGCAGCCCCAGCATTTT.

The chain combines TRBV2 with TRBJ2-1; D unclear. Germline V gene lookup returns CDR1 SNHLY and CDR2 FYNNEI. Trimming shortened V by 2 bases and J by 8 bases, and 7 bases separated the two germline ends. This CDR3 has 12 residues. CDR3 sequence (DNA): TGTGCCAGCAGTGAATGGAAGGATGAGCAGTTCTTC. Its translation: CASSEWKDEQFF.

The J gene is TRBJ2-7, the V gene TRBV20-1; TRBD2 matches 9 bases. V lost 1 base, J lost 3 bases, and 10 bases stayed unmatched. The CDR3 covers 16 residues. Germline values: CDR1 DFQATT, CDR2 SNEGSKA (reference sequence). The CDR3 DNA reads TGCAGTGCTAGAGGGGTCCCTAGCGGGAAGGACTACGAGCAGTACTTC. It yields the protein CSARGVPSGKDYEQYF.

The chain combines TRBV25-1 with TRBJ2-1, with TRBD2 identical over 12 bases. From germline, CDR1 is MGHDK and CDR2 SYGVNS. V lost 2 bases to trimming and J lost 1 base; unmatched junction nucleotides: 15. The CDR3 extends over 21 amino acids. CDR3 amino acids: CASSEPRLAGVSEGSYNEQFF. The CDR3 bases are TGTGCCAGCAGTGAACCCCGACTAGCGGGAGTATCAGAAGGATCCTACAATGAGCAGTTCTTC.

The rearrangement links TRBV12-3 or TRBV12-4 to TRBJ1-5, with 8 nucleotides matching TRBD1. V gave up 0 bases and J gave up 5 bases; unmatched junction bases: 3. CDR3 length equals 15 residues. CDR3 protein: CASSLAGTGHQPQHF. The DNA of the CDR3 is TGTGCCAGCAGTTTAGCGGGGACAGGCCATCAGCCCCAGCATTTT.

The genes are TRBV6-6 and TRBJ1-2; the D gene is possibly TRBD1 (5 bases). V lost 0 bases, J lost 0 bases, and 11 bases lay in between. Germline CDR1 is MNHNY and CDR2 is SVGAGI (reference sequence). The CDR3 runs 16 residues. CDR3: CASSYSPTATNYGYTF. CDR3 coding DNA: TGTGCCAGCAGTTACTCCCCGACAGCAACTAACTATGGCTACACCTTC.

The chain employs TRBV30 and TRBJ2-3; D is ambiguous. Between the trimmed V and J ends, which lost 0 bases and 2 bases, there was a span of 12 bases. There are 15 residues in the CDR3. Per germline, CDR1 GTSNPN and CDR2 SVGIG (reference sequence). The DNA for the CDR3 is TGTGCCTGGAGTGTGAGTAGGCATAACACAGATACGCAGTATTTT. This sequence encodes CAWSVSRHNTDTQYF.

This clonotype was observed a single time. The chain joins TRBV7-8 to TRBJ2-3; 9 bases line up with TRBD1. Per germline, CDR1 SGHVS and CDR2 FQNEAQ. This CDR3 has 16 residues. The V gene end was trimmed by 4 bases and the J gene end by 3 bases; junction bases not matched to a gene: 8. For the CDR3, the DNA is TGTGCCAGCAGCTCCAACCCTGGGACAGGGACAGATACGCAGTATTTT. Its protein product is CASSSNPGTGTDTQYF.

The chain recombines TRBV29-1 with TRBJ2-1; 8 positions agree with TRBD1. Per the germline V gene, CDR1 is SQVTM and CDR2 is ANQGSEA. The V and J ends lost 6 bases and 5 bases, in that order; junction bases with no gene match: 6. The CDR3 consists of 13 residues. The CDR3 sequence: CSVRQGTHNEQFF. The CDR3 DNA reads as TGCAGCGTACGACAGGGGACCCACAATGAGCAGTTCTTC.

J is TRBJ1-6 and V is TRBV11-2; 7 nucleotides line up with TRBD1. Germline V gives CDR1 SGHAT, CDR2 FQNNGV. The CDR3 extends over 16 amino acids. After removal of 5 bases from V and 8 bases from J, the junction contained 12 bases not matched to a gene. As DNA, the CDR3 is TGTGCCAGCAGCCCCCGGACAGGAGATTTTGATTCACCCCTCCACTTT. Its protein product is CASSPRTGDFDSPLHF.

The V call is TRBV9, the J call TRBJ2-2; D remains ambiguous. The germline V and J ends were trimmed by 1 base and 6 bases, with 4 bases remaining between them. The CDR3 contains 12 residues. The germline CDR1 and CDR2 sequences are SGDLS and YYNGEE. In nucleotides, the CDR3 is TGTGCCAGCAGCGTAAACCCCGGGGAGCTGTTTTTT. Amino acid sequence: CASSVNPGELFF. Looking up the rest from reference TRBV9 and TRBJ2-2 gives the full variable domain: DSGVTQTPKHLITATGQRVTLRCSPRSGDLSVYWYQQSLDQGLQFLIQYYNGEERAKGNILERFSAQQFPDLHSELNLSSLELGDSALYFCASSVNPGELFFGEGSRLTVL.

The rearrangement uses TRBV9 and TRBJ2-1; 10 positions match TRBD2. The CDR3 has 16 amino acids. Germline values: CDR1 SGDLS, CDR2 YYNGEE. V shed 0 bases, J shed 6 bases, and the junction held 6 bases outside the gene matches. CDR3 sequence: CASSVDSGGTGNEQFF. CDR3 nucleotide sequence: TGTGCCAGCAGCGTAGATAGCGGGGGGACGGGCAATGAGCAGTTCTTC.

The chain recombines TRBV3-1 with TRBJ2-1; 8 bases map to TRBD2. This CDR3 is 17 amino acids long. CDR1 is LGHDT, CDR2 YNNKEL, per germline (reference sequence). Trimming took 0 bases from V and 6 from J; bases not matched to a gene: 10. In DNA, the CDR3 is TGTGCCAGCAGCCAAGAAACCGAGCGGGAGCGATCCAATGAGCAGTTCTTC. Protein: CASSQETERERSNEQFF.

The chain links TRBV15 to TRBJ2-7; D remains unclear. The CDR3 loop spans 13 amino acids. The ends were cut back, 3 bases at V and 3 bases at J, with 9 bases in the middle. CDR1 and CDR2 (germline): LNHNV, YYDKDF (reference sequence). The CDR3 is CATSSKRNYEQYF. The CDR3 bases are TGTGCCACCAGCAGCAAGAGAAACTACGAGCAGTACTTC.

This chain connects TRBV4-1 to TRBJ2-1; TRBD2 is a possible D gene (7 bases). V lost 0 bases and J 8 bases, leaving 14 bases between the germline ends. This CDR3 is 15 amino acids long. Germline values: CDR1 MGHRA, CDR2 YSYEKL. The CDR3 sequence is CASSQERGRYDEQFF. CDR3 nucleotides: TGCGCCAGCAGCCAAGAGCGGGGGCGATACGATGAGCAGTTCTTC.

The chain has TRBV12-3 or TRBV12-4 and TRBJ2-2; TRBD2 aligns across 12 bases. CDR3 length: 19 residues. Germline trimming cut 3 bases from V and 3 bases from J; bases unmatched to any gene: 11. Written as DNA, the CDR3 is TGTGCCAGCAGTTTGGATGCACTAGCGGGGGGCCGGCACACCGGGGAGCTGTTTTTT. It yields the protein CASSLDALAGGRHTGELFF.